The clone carrying this TCR beta chain was seen repeatedly, ten times or more. The entry originates in a study of T cells in Graves' hyperthyroidism and ophthalmopathy. RNA transcripts provided the source from which TCR beta CDR3 regions were amplified. RT-PCR in the first round (using the HTBI primer set) targeted the TCR CDR3. MiXCR, run by TCRdb on the multiplex PCR reads, gives a single entry per CDR3 protein. The sample lists hundreds of thousands of distinct CDR3 sequences, about 14% occurring once. V shed 2 bases and J shed 4 bases, with 11 bases lying between them. The CDR3 is made up of 14 amino acids. Looked up from germline, CDR1 is SEHNR and CDR2 is FQNEAQ (reference sequence). Orbital computed tomography, thyroid ultrasound, serum thyroxine and TRAb, and clinical symptoms together informed the diagnoses.

Specimen: blood. This rearrangement joins TRBV7-9 to TRBJ2-5; D is possibly TRBD1 (6 bases). The sequence came from a woman aged 40 to 55 with Graves' ophthalmopathy. CDR3 loop: CASSLNQGRETQYF. The CDR3 region has the DNA TGTGCCAGCAGCTTAAATCAGGGGCGAGAGACCCAGTACTTC.